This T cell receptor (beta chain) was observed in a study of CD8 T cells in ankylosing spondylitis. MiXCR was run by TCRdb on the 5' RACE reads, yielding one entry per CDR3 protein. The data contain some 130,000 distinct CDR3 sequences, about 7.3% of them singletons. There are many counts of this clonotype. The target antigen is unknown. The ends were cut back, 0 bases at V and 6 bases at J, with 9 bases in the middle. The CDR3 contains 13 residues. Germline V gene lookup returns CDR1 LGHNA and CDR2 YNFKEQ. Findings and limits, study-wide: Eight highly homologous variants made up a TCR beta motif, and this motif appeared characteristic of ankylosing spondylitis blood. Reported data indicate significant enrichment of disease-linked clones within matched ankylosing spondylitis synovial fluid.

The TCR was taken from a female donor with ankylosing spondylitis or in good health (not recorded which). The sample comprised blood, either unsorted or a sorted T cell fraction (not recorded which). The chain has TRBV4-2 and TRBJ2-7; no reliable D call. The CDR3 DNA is TGTGCCAGCAGCCAAGATAACGGGTTCGAGCAGTACTTC. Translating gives CASSQDNGFEQYF.